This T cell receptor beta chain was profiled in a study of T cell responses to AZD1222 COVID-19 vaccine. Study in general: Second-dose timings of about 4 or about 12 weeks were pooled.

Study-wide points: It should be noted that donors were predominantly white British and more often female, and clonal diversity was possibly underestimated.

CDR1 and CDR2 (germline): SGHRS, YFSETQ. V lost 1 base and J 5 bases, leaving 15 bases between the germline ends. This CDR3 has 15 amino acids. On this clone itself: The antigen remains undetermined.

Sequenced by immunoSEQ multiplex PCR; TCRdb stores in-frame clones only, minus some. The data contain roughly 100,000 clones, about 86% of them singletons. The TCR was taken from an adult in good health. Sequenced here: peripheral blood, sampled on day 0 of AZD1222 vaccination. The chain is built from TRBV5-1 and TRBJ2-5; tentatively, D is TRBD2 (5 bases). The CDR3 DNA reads TGCGCCAGCAGCTTGTACAACTTGGGCGGGGAGACCCAGTACTTC. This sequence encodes CASSLYNLGGETQYF.